A single sample gave rise to the 12 T cell receptor beta chains below, sequenced in a study of blood T cell repertoires in COVID-19. Libraries were prepared by immunoSEQ multiplex PCR; TCRdb keeps only in-frame clonotypes and omits some of them. The table records approximately 300,000 clones, roughly 90% of them present only once. The sequenced sample was peripheral blood. These receptors all stem from a man aged 40-49 years with acute or convalescent COVID-19.

The chain couples TRBV12-5 to TRBJ2-7; 7 nucleotides align to TRBD1. V was clipped by 6 bases and J by 5 bases; unmatched bases: 10. Looked up from germline, CDR1 is LGHNT and CDR2 is FRNRAP. The CDR3 length is 14 residues. The CDR3 spells CASGQGTEQHEQYF. The CDR3 DNA reads as TGTGCTAGTGGCCAGGGGACAGAACAACACGAGCAGTACTTC.

The chain is built from TRBV29-1 and TRBJ1-4; unclear D gene. V lost 0 bases and J lost 8, with 16 bases in between. Germline V CDR1 and CDR2: SQVTM, ANQGSEA. CDR3 size: 15 residues. The CDR3 loop is CSVEDRVGADEKLFF. DNA of the CDR3: TGCAGCGTTGAAGATCGGGTAGGAGCGGACGAAAAACTGTTTTTT.

The chain uses TRBV3-1 (or the pseudogene TRBV3-2) and TRBJ2-7; no reliable D call. V lost 2 bases and J lost 2, with 7 bases in between. Germline V lookup: CDR1 LGHDT, CDR2 YNNKEL (reference sequence). This CDR3 region has 13 residues. The CDR3 is CASSQKEPYEQYF. In DNA form, the CDR3 reads TGTGCCAGCAGCCAAAAGGAGCCCTACGAGCAGTACTTC.

J is TRBJ1-2 and V is TRBV6-2 or TRBV6-3; 7 positions match TRBD1. Germline CDR1 and CDR2: MNHEY and SVGEGT. V shed 3 bases and J 10 bases; nucleotides not matched to a gene: 8. This CDR3 comprises 13 residues. This CDR3 is CASSYGQALAYTF. The DNA for the CDR3 is TGTGCCAGCAGTTATGGACAGGCTCTAGCCTACACCTTC.

The chain carries TRBV6-6 and TRBJ1-5; tentative D call: TRBD1 (6 bases). The CDR3 loop spans 14 amino acids. The germline V gene has CDR1 MNHNY and CDR2 SVGAGI (reference sequence). The V and J ends lost 5 bases and 0 bases respectively, with 8 bases between them. This CDR3 is CASSLQGSNQPQHF. For the CDR3, the DNA is TGTGCCAGCAGTCTACAGGGTAGCAATCAGCCCCAGCATTTT.

V usage is TRBV30 and J usage is TRBJ2-7, with a possible D match to TRBD1 (5 bases). Germline V CDR1 and CDR2: GTSNPN, SVGIG (reference sequence). The ends were cut back, 0 bases at V and 2 bases at J, with 8 bases in the middle. The CDR3 has 13 amino acids. The CDR3 region has the DNA TGTGCCTGGAGTGTAGGGGCCCCCTACGAGCAGTACTTC. Amino acid sequence: CAWSVGAPYEQYF.

The rearrangement joins TRBV6-5 to TRBJ1-5; D is undetermined. This CDR3 region has 14 residues. CDR1 and CDR2 (germline): MNHEY, SVGAGI. V was trimmed by 4 bases and J by 2 bases, leaving 9 bases between them. CDR3 sequence: CASSSGKGNQPQHF. The CDR3 region has the DNA TGTGCCAGCAGTTCGGGGAAGGGCAATCAGCCCCAGCATTTT.

The chain uses TRBV21-1 and TRBJ1-1; the table's D call TRBD1 went unverified against the DNA. TRBV21-1 is designated a pseudogene. The CDR3 runs to 16 residues. The CDR3 bases are TGTGCCAGCAGCGCGCCGGGACAGGGGGCTAACACTGAAGCTTTCTTT. Protein: CASSAPGQGANTEAFF.

The rearrangement links TRBV11-2 to TRBJ2-1; 11 bases are a match to TRBD2. With 0 bases clipped from V and 10 bases from J, the junction kept 5 bases outside the gene matches. Germline CDR1 SGHAT, CDR2 FQNNGV. The CDR3 sequence is 15 residues long. As DNA, the CDR3 is TGTGCCAGCAGCTTAGAGGTAGCGGGGGGGTCAGAGCAGTTCTTC. It yields the protein CASSLEVAGGSEQFF.

The chain has TRBV12-5 and TRBJ1-2, with unresolved D. The CDR3 has 12 amino acids. Between the trimmed V and J ends, which lost 8 bases and 1 base, there was a span of 8 bases. CDR1 is LGHNT and CDR2 is FRNRAP in the germline V gene. DNA for the CDR3: TGTGCTAGTATCAACAGTAACTATGGCTACACCTTC. As protein: CASINSNYGYTF.

J is TRBJ1-2 and V is TRBV6-6; TRBD1 agrees at 12 bases. Germline V gene sequence: CDR1 MNHNY, CDR2 SVGAGI (reference sequence). The CDR3 has 15 residues. V was clipped by 2 bases and J by 8 bases; unmatched bases: 6. The CDR3 DNA reads TGTGCCAGCAGTTACGCGGGACAGGGGGCAGGAGGCTACACCTTC. Translation gives CASSYAGQGAGGYTF.

In DNA, the CDR3 is TGTGCCAGCAGCATAGCAGGGGAACGCTACACCTTC. Protein sequence: CASSIAGERYTF. The V call is TRBV5-4, the J call TRBJ1-2; possibly TRBD1 for D (6 bases). The CDR3 sequence is 12 residues long. Trimming stripped 4 bases from V and 9 bases from J, with 13 bases between. Germline loops: CDR1 SGHNT, CDR2 YYREEE (reference sequence).